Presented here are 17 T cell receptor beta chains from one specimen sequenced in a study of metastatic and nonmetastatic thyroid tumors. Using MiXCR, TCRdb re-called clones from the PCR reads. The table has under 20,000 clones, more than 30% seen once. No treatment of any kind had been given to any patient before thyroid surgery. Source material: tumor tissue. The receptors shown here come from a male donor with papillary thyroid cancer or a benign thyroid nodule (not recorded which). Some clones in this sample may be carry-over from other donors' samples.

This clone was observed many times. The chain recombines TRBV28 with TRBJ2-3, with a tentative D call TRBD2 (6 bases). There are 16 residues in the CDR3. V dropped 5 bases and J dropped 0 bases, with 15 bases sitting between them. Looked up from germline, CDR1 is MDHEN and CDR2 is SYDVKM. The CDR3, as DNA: TGTGCCAGCAGTCTGGGGACTTTGGGTAGCACAGATACGCAGTATTTT. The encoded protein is CASSLGTLGSTDTQYF.

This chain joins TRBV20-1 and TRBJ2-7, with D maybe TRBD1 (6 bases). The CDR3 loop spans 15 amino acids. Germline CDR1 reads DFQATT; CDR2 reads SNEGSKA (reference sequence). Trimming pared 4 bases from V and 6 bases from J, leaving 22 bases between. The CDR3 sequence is CSAIGRAGVWAEQYF. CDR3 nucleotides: TGCAGTGCTATAGGACGGGCAGGGGTTTGGGCCGAGCAGTACTTC.

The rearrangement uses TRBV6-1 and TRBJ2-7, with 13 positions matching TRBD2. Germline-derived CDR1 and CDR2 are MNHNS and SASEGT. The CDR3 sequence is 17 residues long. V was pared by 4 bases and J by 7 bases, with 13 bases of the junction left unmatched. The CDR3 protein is CASSVWPGTSGIREQYF. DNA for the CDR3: TGTGCCAGCAGTGTTTGGCCCGGGACTAGCGGGATAAGGGAGCAGTACTTC.

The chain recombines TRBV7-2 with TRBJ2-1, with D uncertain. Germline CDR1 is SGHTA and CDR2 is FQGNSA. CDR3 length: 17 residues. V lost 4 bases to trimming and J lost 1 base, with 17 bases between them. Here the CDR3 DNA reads TGTGCCAGCAGCTCCCAGCCCGACCGGATGTCCTACAATGAGCAGTTCTTC. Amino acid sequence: CASSSQPDRMSYNEQFF.

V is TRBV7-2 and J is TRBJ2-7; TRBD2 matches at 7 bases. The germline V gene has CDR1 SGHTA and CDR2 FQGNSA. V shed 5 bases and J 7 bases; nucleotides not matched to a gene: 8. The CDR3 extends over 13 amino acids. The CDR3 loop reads CASSASLAAEQYF. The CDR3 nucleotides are TGTGCCAGCAGCGCCTCTCTAGCGGCTGAGCAGTACTTC.

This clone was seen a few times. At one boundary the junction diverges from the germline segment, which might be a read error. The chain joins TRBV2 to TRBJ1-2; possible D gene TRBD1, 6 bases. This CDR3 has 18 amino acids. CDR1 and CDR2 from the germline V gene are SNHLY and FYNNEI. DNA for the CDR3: TGTGACAGCAGTGAAGGGCACGGATGGGGGCGAGAGTCCGTCGGCTACACCTTC. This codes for CDSSEGHGWGRESVGYTF.

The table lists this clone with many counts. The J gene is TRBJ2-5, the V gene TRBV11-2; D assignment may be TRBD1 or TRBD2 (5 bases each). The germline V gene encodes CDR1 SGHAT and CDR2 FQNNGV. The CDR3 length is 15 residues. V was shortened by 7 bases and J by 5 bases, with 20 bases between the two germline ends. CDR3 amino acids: CASTLIGLGLETQYF. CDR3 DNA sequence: TGTGCCAGCACCCTGATAGGACTGGGGCTGGAGACCCAGTACTTC.

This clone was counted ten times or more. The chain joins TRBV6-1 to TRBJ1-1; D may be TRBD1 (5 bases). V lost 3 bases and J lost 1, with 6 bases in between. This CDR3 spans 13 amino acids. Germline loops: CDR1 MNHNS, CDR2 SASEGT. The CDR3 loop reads CASSDRENTEAFF. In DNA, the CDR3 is TGTGCCAGCAGTGACAGGGAGAACACTGAAGCTTTCTTT.

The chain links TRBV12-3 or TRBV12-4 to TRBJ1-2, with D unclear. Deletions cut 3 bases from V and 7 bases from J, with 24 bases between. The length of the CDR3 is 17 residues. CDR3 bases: TGTGCCAGCAGTTTTAGGTGTAGTGGGGTGGATGAACGTGGCTACACCTTC. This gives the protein CASSFRCSGVDERGYTF.

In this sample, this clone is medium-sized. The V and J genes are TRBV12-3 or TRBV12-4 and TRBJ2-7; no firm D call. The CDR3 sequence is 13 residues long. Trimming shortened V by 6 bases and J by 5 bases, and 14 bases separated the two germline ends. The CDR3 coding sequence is TGTGCCAGCAGCGAAACGACCGAGAACGAGCAGTACTTC. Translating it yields CASSETTENEQYF.

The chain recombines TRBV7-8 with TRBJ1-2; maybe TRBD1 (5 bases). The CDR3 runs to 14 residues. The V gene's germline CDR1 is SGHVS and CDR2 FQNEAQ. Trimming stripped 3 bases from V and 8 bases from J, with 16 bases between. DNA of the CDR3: TGTGCCAGCAGCTTCCAGCCTGGGGCGATCGGCTACACCTTC. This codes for CASSFQPGAIGYTF.

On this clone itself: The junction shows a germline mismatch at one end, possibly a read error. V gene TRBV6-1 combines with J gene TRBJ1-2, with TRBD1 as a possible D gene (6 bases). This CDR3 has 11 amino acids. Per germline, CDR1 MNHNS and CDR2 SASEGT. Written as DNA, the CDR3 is TGTGCCAGCATTCACCTGGACAGCTCGTACTTC. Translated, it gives CASIHLDSSYF.

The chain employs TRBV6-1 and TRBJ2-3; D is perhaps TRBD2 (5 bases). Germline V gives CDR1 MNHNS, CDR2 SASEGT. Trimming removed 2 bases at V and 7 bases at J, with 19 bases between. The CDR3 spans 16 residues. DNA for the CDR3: TGTGCCAGCAGTGAATACCAGCGGAACGCTAGGCATACGCAGTATTTT. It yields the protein CASSEYQRNARHTQYF.

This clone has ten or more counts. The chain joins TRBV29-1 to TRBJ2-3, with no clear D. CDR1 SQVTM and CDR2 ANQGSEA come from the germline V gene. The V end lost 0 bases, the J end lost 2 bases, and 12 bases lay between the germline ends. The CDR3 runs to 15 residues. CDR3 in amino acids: CSVEDVYQPTDTQYF. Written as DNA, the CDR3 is TGCAGCGTTGAAGATGTCTACCAACCCACAGATACGCAGTATTTT.

The CDR3 DNA follows: TGTGCCAGCACTTATGACAGGGGCTGGAATTCACCCCTCCACTTT. Its protein product is CASTYDRGWNSPLHF. The chain recombines TRBV28 with TRBJ1-6, with 8 bases lining up with TRBD1. The junction had 9 bases not matched to a gene; V was cut back by 7 bases and J by 7 bases. CDR3 length: 15 residues. Germline V lookup: CDR1 MDHEN, CDR2 SYDVKM.

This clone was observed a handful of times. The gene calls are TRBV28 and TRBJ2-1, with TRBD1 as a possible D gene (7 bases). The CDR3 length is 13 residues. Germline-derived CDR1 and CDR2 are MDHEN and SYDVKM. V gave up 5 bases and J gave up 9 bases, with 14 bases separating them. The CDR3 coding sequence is TGTGCCAGCAGTCTTGGGACAGCGGGTGAGCAGTTCTTC. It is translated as CASSLGTAGEQFF.

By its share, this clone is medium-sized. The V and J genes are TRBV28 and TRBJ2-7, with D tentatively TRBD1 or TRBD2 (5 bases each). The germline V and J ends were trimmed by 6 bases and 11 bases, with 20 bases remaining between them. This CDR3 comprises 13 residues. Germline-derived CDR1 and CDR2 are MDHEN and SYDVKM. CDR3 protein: CASSGIGRVFEYF. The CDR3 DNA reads TGTGCCAGCAGCGGGATAGGCAGGGTTTTTGAGTACTTC.